These T cell receptor beta chains were read from a single sample in a study of vaccination effects on CD4 cells after COVID-19. Assay: immunoSEQ multiplex PCR; the TCRdb copy retains only in-frame clones and omits some. This table holds 10,000 to 15,000 clones, about 65% found once. For these TCRs, the target antigens are not known. The input for sequencing was CD4+ T cells from PBMCs cultured with SARS-CoV-2 spike peptides, taken after COVID-19 vaccination. These receptors were obtained from a human donor who received a COVID-19 vaccine. The CDR3 runs from the conserved cysteine through the conserved F or W. Not all rows give a size; the values are once, few, many and, for expanded clones, a class.

V	size	length	J	CDR3
TRBV3-1/TRBV3-2	NA	13	TRBJ2-7	CASSPTPSYEQYF
TRBV19	NA	13	TRBJ1-1	CASSPTWNTEAFF
TRBV5-1	NA	15	TRBJ1-3	CASSSGQPSGNTIYF
TRBV9	NA	15	TRBJ2-7	CASSVSLRSSYEQYF
TRBV18	NA	13	TRBJ2-3	CASSAASTDTQYF
TRBV7-2	NA	13	TRBJ1-5	CASSLGLNQPQHF
TRBV7-8	NA	14	TRBJ1-3	CASRDSISGNTIYF
TRBV6-1	NA	14	TRBJ1-2	CASSDVGGLYGYTF
TRBV6-1	NA	16	TRBJ2-7	CASSGGLAGPSYEQYF
TRBV11-3	NA	13	TRBJ2-5	CASSLELAETQYF
TRBV29-1	NA	12	TRBJ2-3	CSVGTQSDTQYF
TRBV19	NA	13	TRBJ1-1	CASRGTPRDEAFF
TRBV5-1	NA	15	TRBJ2-7	CASSLAQGAGREQYF
TRBV6-1	NA	16	TRBJ2-5	CASSEWGQVYQETQYF
TRBV9	few	14	TRBJ2-1	CASSVRDVVNEQFF
TRBV11-3	few	14	TRBJ2-2	CASRGGASTGELFF